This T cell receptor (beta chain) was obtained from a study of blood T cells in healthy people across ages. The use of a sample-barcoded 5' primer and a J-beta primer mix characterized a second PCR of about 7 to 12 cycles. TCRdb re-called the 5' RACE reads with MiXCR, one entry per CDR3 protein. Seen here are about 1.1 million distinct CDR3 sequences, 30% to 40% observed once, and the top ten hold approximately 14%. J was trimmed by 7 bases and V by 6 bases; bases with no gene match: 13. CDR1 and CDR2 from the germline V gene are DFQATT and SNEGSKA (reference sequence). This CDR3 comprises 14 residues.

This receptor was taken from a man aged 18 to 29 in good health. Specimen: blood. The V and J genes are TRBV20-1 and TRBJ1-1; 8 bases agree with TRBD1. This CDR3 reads CSARKIGQGYEAFF. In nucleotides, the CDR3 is TGCAGTGCAAGAAAAATCGGACAGGGATATGAAGCTTTCTTT.